These 12 T cell receptor beta chains share one sample of origin, sequenced in a study of Ad26.COV2.S vaccination and SARS-CoV-2 variants. Clones were sequenced by immunoSEQ multiplex PCR, and TCRdb holds only the in-frame ones, with some missing. The table lists about 350,000 clones, 90% to 95% of them singletons. The sample consisted of peripheral blood, taken after recovery from COVID-19. These receptors originate from a human donor who had recovered from COVID-19.

V is TRBV7-9 and J is TRBJ1-5, with 9 bases fitting TRBD1. CDR3 length: 17 amino acids. Germline V gene lookup returns CDR1 SEHNR and CDR2 FQNEAQ (reference sequence). Germline trimming cut 5 bases from V and 4 bases from J; bases unmatched to any gene: 12. The CDR3 reads CASSRGTGLTPNQPQHF. The CDR3 DNA follows: TGTGCCAGCAGCAGGGGGACAGGGTTGACCCCAAATCAGCCCCAGCATTTT.

The V gene is TRBV7-2, the J gene TRBJ1-5; TRBD1 is a possible D gene (5 bases). Germline-derived CDR1 and CDR2 are SGHTA and FQGNSA. V shed 2 bases and J shed 4 bases, with 15 bases lying between them. CDR3 length: 16 residues. CDR3 in DNA: TGTGCCAGCAGCTTACATGGGCAGGGAGCGAATCAGCCCCAGCATTTT. Amino acids: CASSLHGQGANQPQHF. The complete variable domain, with remaining parts taken from reference TRBV7-2 and TRBJ1-5, reads GAGVSQSPSNKVTEKGKDVELRCDPISGHTALYWYRQSLGQGLEFLIYFQGNSAPDKSGLPSDRFSAERTGGSVSTLTIQRTQQEDSAVYLCASSLHGQGANQPQHFGDGTRLSIL.

V usage is TRBV7-9 and J usage is TRBJ2-6; TRBD1 aligns across 7 bases. Germline V gene lookup returns CDR1 SEHNR and CDR2 FQNEAQ (reference sequence). The J segment lost 2 bases and the V segment lost 1 base, leaving 11 bases of the junction unmatched. The CDR3 extends over 19 amino acids. The CDR3 spells CASSLGLTFTGAGANVLTF. The CDR3 DNA is TGTGCCAGCAGCTTAGGTTTAACGTTCACAGGGGCTGGGGCCAACGTCCTGACTTTC.

This clone was found once. The rearrangement links TRBV7-9 to TRBJ2-1; 7 nucleotides match TRBD2. The germline gives CDR1 SEHNR, CDR2 FQNEAQ (reference sequence). The CDR3 has 15 residues. J lost 3 bases, V lost 5 bases, and 7 bases had no gene match. In DNA form, the CDR3 reads TGTGCCAGCAGCCATGGGACTACCTTCTACAATGAGCAGTTCTTC. Its translation: CASSHGTTFYNEQFF. Full variable domain (remainder filled in from reference TRBV7-9 and TRBJ2-1): DTGVSQNPRHKITKRGQNVTFRCDPISEHNRLYWYRQTLGQGPEFLTYFQNEAQLEKSRLLSDRFSAERPKGSFSTLEIQRTEQGDSAMYLCASSHGTTFYNEQFFGPGTRLTVL.

V usage is TRBV12-3 or TRBV12-4 and J usage is TRBJ1-1; D is unclear. This CDR3 region has 12 residues. V was trimmed by 5 bases and J by 7 bases, leaving 11 bases between them. The CDR3 nucleotides read TGTGCCAGCAGTCCGCCAATCCTTGAAGCTTTCTTT. It translates to CASSPPILEAFF.

This clone was counted only a few times. The chain joins TRBV18 to TRBJ1-2; weak D call: TRBD1 (5 bases). Germline lookup yields CDR1 KGHSH and CDR2 LQKENI. The CDR3 runs to 15 residues. V shed 6 bases and J shed 8 bases, with 22 bases lying between them. CDR3 nucleotides: TGTGCCAGCTCGGCCCGGGACTCACGGGAGCGCGGCTACACCTTC. Translated: CASSARDSRERGYTF.

Details on this clone: One end of the junction fails to match germline, which may point to a read error. The V gene is TRBV7-9, the J gene TRBJ1-2, with 8 bases identical to TRBD1. Germline V gene sequence: CDR1 SEHNR, CDR2 FQNEAQ (reference sequence). The CDR3 is made up of 15 amino acids. The CDR3 coding sequence is TGTGCCAGCAGCACTCGGACAGGGCCTAAGTATGGCTACACCTTC. Protein product: CASSTRTGPKYGYTF. Variable domain in full (rest from reference TRBV7-9 and TRBJ1-2): DTGVSQNPRHKITKRGQNVTFRCDPISEHNRLYWYRQTLGQGPEFLTYFQNEAQLEKSRLLSDRFSAERPKGSFSTLEIQRTEQGDSAMYLCASSTRTGPKYGYTFGSGTRLTVV.

The chain links TRBV6-2 or TRBV6-3 to TRBJ2-3; D perhaps matches TRBD2 (6 bases). CDR1 is MNHEY, CDR2 SVGEGT, per germline. V lost 4 bases to trimming and J lost 2 bases, with 10 bases between them. The CDR3 spans 14 residues. CDR3 coding DNA: TGTGCCAGCAGTTGGGACTCCATCACAGATACGCAGTATTTT. It specifies CASSWDSITDTQYF.

The V call is TRBV27, the J call TRBJ2-1; D is ambiguous. Germline V lookup: CDR1 MNHEY, CDR2 SMNVEV (reference sequence). This CDR3 has 13 amino acids. V dropped 3 bases and J dropped 10 bases, with 13 bases sitting between them. The CDR3 region is CASSLDRSGEQFF. The CDR3 DNA follows: TGTGCCAGCAGTTTGGATAGGTCCGGGGAGCAGTTCTTC.

This clone has a handful of counts. The chain recombines TRBV7-8 with TRBJ1-5, with no clear D. The V gene's germline CDR1 is SGHVS and CDR2 FQNEAQ. The CDR3 covers 15 residues. Trimming stripped 3 bases from V and 6 bases from J, with 15 bases between. The chain's CDR3 is CASSLLESRSQPQHF. DNA of the CDR3: TGTGCCAGCAGCTTGTTAGAAAGTCGGTCTCAGCCCCAGCATTTT.

The chain employs TRBV19 and TRBJ1-2; 8 bases map to TRBD1. Germline CDR1 reads LNHDA; CDR2 reads SQIVND (reference sequence). Unmatched junction bases numbered 12, after V lost 10 bases and J lost 8 bases. This CDR3 is built from 13 residues. The CDR3 reads CATSSRTGKGYTF. For the CDR3, the DNA is TGTGCCACCTCCTCCCGGACAGGGAAAGGCTACACCTTC.

The chain joins TRBV29-1 to TRBJ1-1; 10 bases match TRBD1. The trim removed 7 bases at V and 3 bases at J, leaving 5 bases unmatched. CDR1 is SQVTM, CDR2 ANQGSEA, per germline. This CDR3 comprises 13 residues. This CDR3 is CSAGTGVDTEAFF. The CDR3 DNA sequence: TGCAGCGCCGGGACAGGGGTGGACACTGAAGCTTTCTTT.